This paragraph reports one T cell receptor (beta chain). The target antigen is unknown. The germline V and J ends were trimmed by 8 bases and 1 base, with 20 bases remaining between them. Germline CDR1 and CDR2: SGHAT and FQNNGV. There are 16 residues in the CDR3. This entry comes from a study of graft-versus-host responses after intestinal transplantation. Turning to the study itself: The study gave all recipients anti-thymocyte globulin induction, then tacrolimus and steroids for three to four years. Study results and caveats: The authors found GvH clones in recipient marrow, some appearing first in ileum or blood.

The method was immunoSEQ multiplex PCR; TCRdb's version includes in-frame clones alone and lacks a portion of them. The top ten clones hold around 0.17% of a sample with 80,000 to 100,000 clones, about 93% of them seen once. The material was unstimulated CD4+ T cells sorted from spleen or lymph node cells, obtained before intestinal transplant. The TCR was taken from a human donor who received an intestinal transplant. The J gene is TRBJ2-5, the V gene TRBV11-2; TRBD1 is a possible D gene (7 bases). This CDR3 reads CASGRGRGLFQETQYF. Here the CDR3 DNA reads TGTGCCAGCGGAAGGGGGCGGGGACTTTTCCAAGAGACCCAGTACTTC.